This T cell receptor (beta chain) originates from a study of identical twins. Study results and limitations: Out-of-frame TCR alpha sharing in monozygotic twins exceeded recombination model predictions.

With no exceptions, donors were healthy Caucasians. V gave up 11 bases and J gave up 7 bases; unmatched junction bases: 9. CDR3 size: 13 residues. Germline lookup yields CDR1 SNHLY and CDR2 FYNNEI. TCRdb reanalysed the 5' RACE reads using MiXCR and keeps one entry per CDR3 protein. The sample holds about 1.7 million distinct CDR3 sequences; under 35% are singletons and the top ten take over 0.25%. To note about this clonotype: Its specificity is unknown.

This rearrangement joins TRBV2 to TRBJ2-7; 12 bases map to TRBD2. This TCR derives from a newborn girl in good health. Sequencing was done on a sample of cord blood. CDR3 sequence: CAGRTSGVNEQYF. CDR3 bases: TGTGCCGGTAGGACTAGCGGGGTGAATGAGCAGTACTTC.